The 12 T cell receptor beta chains presented below share a single source sample, sequenced in a study of cytomegalovirus exposure and HLA in healthy donors. Researchers ran the PCR with 60 Vbeta and 13 Jbeta primers. The assay was immunoSEQ multiplex PCR, and TCRdb's table has in-frame clones only and misses some. The sample gives approximately 300,000 clones, about four fifths of which show up once; about 0.3% is in the top ten. Sample: PBMCs. Source of these receptors: a girl aged 2-10 years in good health and CMV-seronegative.

V usage is TRBV5-4 and J usage is TRBJ2-1; D gene unclear. The CDR3 extends over 15 amino acids. Trimming left V 4 bases short and J 0 bases short, with 11 bases between. Germline CDR1 reads SGHNT; CDR2 reads YYREEE (reference sequence). The CDR3 nucleotides read TGTGCCAGCAGCGTGGACGCGAGCTCCTACAATGAGCAGTTCTTC. Residues: CASSVDASSYNEQFF. The full variable domain, with the rest looked up from reference TRBV5-4 and TRBJ2-1, is ETGVTQSPTHLIKTRGQQVTLRCSSQSGHNTVSWYQQALGQGPQFIFQYYREEENGRGNFPPRFSGLQFPNYSSELNVNALELDDSALYLCASSVDASSYNEQFFGPGTRLTVL.

The gene calls are TRBV5-1 and TRBJ2-7, with 15 bases lining up with TRBD2. The germline gives CDR1 SGHRS, CDR2 YFSETQ. The CDR3 totals 19 residues. V shed 0 bases and J 2 bases; nucleotides not matched to a gene: 9. The CDR3 here is CASSLGLGTSGGIPYEQYF. The CDR3 DNA is TGCGCCAGCAGCTTGGGACTCGGGACTAGCGGGGGGATACCCTACGAGCAGTACTTC.

This clone was observed a single time. The chain has TRBV25-1 and TRBJ1-2; 7 nucleotides agree with TRBD1. CDR1 and CDR2 from the germline V gene are MGHDK and SYGVNS. J gave up 4 bases and V 5 bases, and 13 bases lay outside the gene matches. The CDR3 has 16 amino acids. Here the CDR3 DNA reads TGTGCCAGCAGTCGTCCCCCTCCGGGACAGAGCTATGGCTACACCTTC. Encoded protein: CASSRPPPGQSYGYTF.

This clone has just a few counts. The chain uses TRBV5-1 and TRBJ2-1; the match to TRBD2 covers 11 bases. Germline lookup yields CDR1 SGHRS and CDR2 YFSETQ. The CDR3 runs to 15 residues. Trimming removed 1 base from V and 6 bases from J; junction bases left unmatched: 3. CDR3 protein: CASSLTSGRINEQFF. In DNA form, the CDR3 reads TGCGCCAGCAGCTTGACTAGCGGGAGAATCAATGAGCAGTTCTTC.

V usage is TRBV6-9 and J usage is TRBJ2-3; 11 positions agree with TRBD2. J lost 4 bases, V lost 6 bases, and 15 bases had no gene match. This CDR3 spans 18 amino acids. CDR1 MNHGY and CDR2 SVAAGI come from the germline V gene. This CDR3 reads CASSDYLNSGRAPDTQYF. The CDR3 DNA sequence: TGTGCCAGCAGCGACTACCTAAATAGCGGGAGGGCCCCAGATACGCAGTATTTT.

In its sample, this clone was seen a few times. The V and J genes are TRBV30 and TRBJ2-2; maybe TRBD1 (6 bases). From germline, CDR1 is GTSNPN and CDR2 SVGIG (reference sequence). This CDR3 contains 16 residues. V was pared by 5 bases and J by 4 bases, with 20 bases between. CDR3 residues: CAWATLLGASTGELFF. Here the CDR3 DNA reads TGTGCCTGGGCCACACTTCTGGGGGCCAGCACCGGGGAGCTGTTTTTT. Full variable domain (rest looked up from reference TRBV30 and TRBJ2-2): SQTIHQWPATLVQPVGSPLSLECTVEGTSNPNLYWYRQAAGRGLQLLFYSVGIGQISSEVPQNLSASRPQDRQFILSSKKLLLSDSGFYLCAWATLLGASTGELFFGEGSRLTVL.

A note on this clone: The junction does not match germline at one end; this may be a read error. The chain couples TRBV5-6 to TRBJ2-3, with D possibly TRBD2 on 6 matching bases. CDR1 is SGHDT and CDR2 is YYEEEE in the germline V gene. The CDR3 sequence is 15 residues long. CDR3 residues: CASTLGGFSTDTQYF. CDR3 nucleotides: TGTGCCAGCACCTTGGGAGGATTTAGCACAGATACGCAGTATTTT.

Notes on this clone: One end of the junction does not line up with germline, which may come from a read error. The chain couples TRBV27 to TRBJ1-2; 10 bases are a match to TRBD1. This CDR3 contains 16 residues. Germline V gene sequence: CDR1 MNHEY, CDR2 SMNVEV (reference sequence). As DNA, the CDR3 is TGTGCCAGCAGTGCGGGACAGGGGATGAGGAACTCTGGCTACACCTTC. Its protein is CASSAGQGMRNSGYTF.

V is TRBV2 and J is TRBJ2-5; TRBD1 matches 9 bases. The J call is uncertain, as TRBJ2-7 better fits the DNA end. Per the germline V gene, CDR1 is SNHLY and CDR2 is FYNNEI. The CDR3 spans 14 residues. In DNA form, the CDR3 reads TGTGCCAGCAGTCCCCGCGGGACAGGGTACGAGCAGTACTTC. Its protein is CASSPRGTGYEQYF.

This chain connects TRBV2 to TRBJ2-7; D gene ambiguous. Germline lookup yields CDR1 SNHLY and CDR2 FYNNEI. The CDR3 loop spans 14 amino acids. The V end lost 4 bases, the J end lost 2 bases, and 12 bases lay between the germline ends. In DNA form, the CDR3 reads TGTGCCAGCAGTGGTCCAGGCAGGACCTACGAGCAGTACTTC. Amino acid sequence: CASSGPGRTYEQYF.

The chain joins TRBV29-1 to TRBJ2-2; 9 positions agree with TRBD1. V gave up 0 bases and J gave up 6 bases; unmatched junction bases: 20. Germline V lookup: CDR1 SQVTM, CDR2 ANQGSEA. The CDR3 covers 20 residues. The DNA for the CDR3 is TGCAGCGTTGAAGATCACCAACCCCAAGTCGTGGGACAGGGTTCCGGGGAGCTGTTTTTT. Its protein is CSVEDHQPQVVGQGSGELFF.

The rearrangement links TRBV5-1 to TRBJ1-1; 11 bases are a match to TRBD1. This CDR3 spans 14 amino acids. Losses at the gene ends were 2 bases for V and 10 bases for J; bases not matched to a gene: 7. Per germline, CDR1 SGHRS and CDR2 YFSETQ. CDR3 loop: CASSFGTGGERAFF. CDR3 DNA sequence: TGCGCCAGCAGCTTTGGGACAGGGGGTGAGCGAGCTTTCTTT.